The present entry profiles one TCR beta chain with its context. Cohort 3 recovered donors had two negative PCRs, clearance, or symptom resolution. This sample is drawn from a study of blood T cell repertoires in COVID-19. Overall study context: COVID-19 samples collected from the United States, Italy and Spain covered acute and convalescent phases.

The V gene lost 7 bases and the J gene lost 9 bases, with 18 bases spanning the gap. The length of the CDR3 is 13 residues. Germline V gives CDR1 MNHEY, CDR2 SVGAGI. In the study's own analysis: Reference gene primer amplification yielded estimated nucleated cell counts. Assay used: immunoSEQ multiplex PCR; TCRdb lists only in-frame clones, some missing. The V and J calls and the clone size are those of that table, but D and trimming were determined from the DNA. In the table there are approximately 260,000 clones, about four fifths of which are singletons. The chain recombines TRBV6-5 with TRBJ1-2, with D tentatively TRBD1 (6 bases). Specimen: PBMCs or T cells enriched from blood (not recorded which). The TCR sequence derives from a man between 50 and 59 years old who had recovered from COVID-19. CDR3 region: CASIFGAGQSYTF. The CDR3 nucleotides are TGTGCCAGCATCTTCGGGGCAGGACAGAGCTACACCTTC.